One sample yielded the 7 T cell receptor beta chains listed below, sequenced in a study of blood T cell repertoires in COVID-19. Only in-frame clones appear in the TCRdb table, and some are missing; sequencing was by immunoSEQ multiplex PCR. The sample comprises about 380,000 clones, 70% to 90% of which are singletons, and around 1.3% rests with the top ten. Sequenced input: PBMCs or T cells enriched from blood (not recorded which). The source is a man younger than 45 who had recovered from COVID-19.

V and J are TRBV7-3 and TRBJ2-7; a possible D gene is TRBD1 (6 bases). This CDR3 spans 15 amino acids. V gave up 0 bases and J gave up 7 bases, with 16 bases separating them. Germline assignment: CDR1 SGHTA and CDR2 FQGTGA. DNA of the CDR3: TGTGCCAGCAGCTTAACGCCACAGGGCGGGTCGGAGCAGTACTTC. This sequence encodes CASSLTPQGGSEQYF. Filled out from reference TRBV7-3 and TRBJ2-7, the complete variable domain reads GAGVSQTPSNKVTEKGKYVELRCDPISGHTALYWYRQSLGQGPEFLIYFQGTGAADDSGLPNDRFFAVRPEGSVSTLKIQRTERGDSAVYLCASSLTPQGGSEQYFGPGTRLTVT.

The chain recombines TRBV4-1 with TRBJ1-5; D is undetermined. Trimming left V 1 base short and J 6 bases short, with 10 bases between. This CDR3 contains 14 residues. Germline-derived CDR1 and CDR2 are MGHRA and YSYEKL. The CDR3, as DNA: TGCGCCAGCAGCCAAGTTGAGGCGTCTCAGCCCCAGCATTTT. It is translated as CASSQVEASQPQHF.

CDR3 nucleotides: TGTGCCAGCAGCCTCGGGACAGGGGCACCGAACACTGAAGCTTTCTTT. It encodes CASSLGTGAPNTEAFF. The chain employs TRBV11-2 and TRBJ1-1; 10 bases agree with TRBD1. Germline trimming cut 5 bases from V and 1 base from J; bases unmatched to any gene: 7. Germline V gene lookup returns CDR1 SGHAT and CDR2 FQNNGV. The CDR3 loop spans 16 amino acids.

CDR3 DNA: TGTGCCAGCAGACACACGGGACTAGGTGGGGAGACCCAGTACTTC. Its protein is CASRHTGLGGETQYF. The rearrangement links TRBV6-5 to TRBJ2-5, with 8 bases that match TRBD2. Germline-derived CDR1 and CDR2 are MNHEY and SVGAGI. The CDR3 sequence is 15 residues long. V dropped 6 bases and J dropped 5; count of bases not matched to a gene: 11.

The V and J genes are TRBV5-1 and TRBJ2-7; TRBD1 matches at 8 bases. The germline gives CDR1 SGHRS, CDR2 YFSETQ. This CDR3 comprises 14 residues. The V and J ends lost 4 bases and 2 bases, in that order; junction bases with no gene match: 5. CDR3 protein: CASSAVQGAYEQYF. CDR3 DNA sequence: TGCGCCAGCAGCGCGGTACAGGGGGCCTACGAGCAGTACTTC.

This sequence joins TRBV5-1 and TRBJ1-1, with D perhaps matching TRBD1 (5 bases). V was pared by 4 bases and J by 0 bases, with 13 bases between. The CDR3 is made up of 15 amino acids. From germline, CDR1 is SGHRS and CDR2 YFSETQ. As DNA, the CDR3 is TGCGCCAGCAGCCCCCGGACGGACATGAACACTGAAGCTTTCTTT. The encoded protein is CASSPRTDMNTEAFF.

This clone appeared once. CDR3 sequence reads: CASSPRLGPTF. The DNA for the CDR3 is TGTGCCAGCAGTCCTCGACTGGGTCCCACCTTC. V is TRBV7-9 and J is TRBJ1-2; D not certain. Germline CDR1 SEHNR, CDR2 FQNEAQ (reference sequence). CDR3 length: 11 residues. Deletions cut 6 bases from V and 13 bases from J, with 15 bases between.